One sample yielded the 23 T cell receptor beta chains listed below, sequenced in a study of identical twins. Each CDR3 protein gets one entry after TCRdb re-called the 5' RACE reads with MiXCR. Of some 240,000 distinct CDR3 sequences listed, approximately 8.3% were seen once; the top ten hold 3% to 3.5%. This same sample was also taken into another study, of yellow fever vaccine responses in identical twins.

The sample comprised CD8+ T cells sorted from blood. The receptors derive from a woman aged 18-29 years in good health.

This clonotype appeared many times. This chain joins TRBV6-4 and TRBJ2-1; D may be TRBD2 (6 bases). Trimming shortened V by 3 bases and J by 5 bases, and 11 bases separated the two germline ends. CDR1 is MRHNA, CDR2 SNTAGT, per germline. The length of the CDR3 is 14 residues. CDR3 nucleotide sequence: TGTGCCAGCAGTGAGGGAGGATTCCACAATGAGCAGTTCTTC. Translation: CASSEGGFHNEQFF.

For the CDR3, the DNA is TGTGCCAGCAGCCCCTACCGGGTGACAGGAGGAGAGACCCAGTACTTC. The encoded protein is CASSPYRVTGGETQYF. The V gene is TRBV7-2, the J gene TRBJ2-5; possible D gene TRBD1, 6 bases. Germline loops: CDR1 SGHTA, CDR2 FQGNSA. The CDR3 loop spans 16 amino acids. The germline V and J ends were trimmed by 5 bases and 4 bases, with 20 bases remaining between them.

The chain links TRBV2 to TRBJ2-5; TRBD1 matches 7 bases. This CDR3 has 13 amino acids. The trim removed 4 bases at V and 3 bases at J, leaving 2 bases unmatched. Germline CDR1 reads SNHLY; CDR2 reads FYNNEI. CDR3 sequence reads: CASSAGQKETQYF. The CDR3 DNA reads TGTGCCAGCAGTGCGGGACAGAAAGAGACCCAGTACTTC.

This clonotype occurred many times. The chain couples TRBV4-1 to TRBJ2-1; no firm D call. The V gene's germline CDR1 is MGHRA and CDR2 YSYEKL. V was shortened by 1 base and J by 5 bases, with 12 bases between the two germline ends. The CDR3 is made up of 15 amino acids. The CDR3 loop reads CASSQAKRSDNEQFF. CDR3 DNA: TGCGCCAGCAGCCAAGCTAAGCGCTCTGACAATGAGCAGTTCTTC.

This clonotype was found a few times. CDR3 protein: CASSLGWGDGEQFF. DNA for the CDR3: TGCGCCAGCAGCTTGGGTTGGGGAGATGGTGAGCAGTTCTTC. The genes are TRBV5-1 and TRBJ2-1; maybe TRBD2 (5 bases). Germline loops: CDR1 SGHRS, CDR2 YFSETQ. Trimming stripped 0 bases from V and 9 bases from J, with 13 bases between. This CDR3 is built from 14 residues.

This clonotype was seen at least ten times. The rearrangement uses TRBV12-3 or TRBV12-4 and TRBJ1-5; D unresolved. CDR3 length: 15 residues. V was shortened by 1 base and J by 6 bases, with 13 bases between the two germline ends. The CDR3 protein is CASSLGGPSGQPQHF. CDR3 nucleotide sequence: TGTGCCAGCAGTTTAGGAGGGCCCTCGGGTCAGCCCCAGCATTTT.

This clonotype occurred a few times. The V gene is TRBV11-2, the J gene TRBJ2-3; D perhaps matches TRBD2 (6 bases). This CDR3 is 14 amino acids long. Germline CDR1 reads SGHAT; CDR2 reads FQNNGV. V lost 4 bases to trimming and J lost 5 bases, with 13 bases between them. This CDR3 is CASSSRDFKDTQYF. In DNA, the CDR3 is TGTGCCAGCAGCTCCCGGGACTTCAAAGATACGCAGTATTTT.

This clonotype showed up just a few times. The chain has TRBV5-1 and TRBJ2-7; 7 bases fit TRBD1. Losses at the gene ends were 0 bases for V and 2 bases for J; bases not matched to a gene: 5. The germline V gene encodes CDR1 SGHRS and CDR2 YFSETQ. There are 15 residues in the CDR3. CDR3 sequence reads: CASSLETGWPYEQYF. In nucleotides, the CDR3 is TGCGCCAGCAGCTTGGAGACAGGGTGGCCCTACGAGCAGTACTTC.

This chain links TRBV10-3 with TRBJ2-7, with 8 bases lining up with TRBD1. Germline V gene data show CDR1 as ENHRY and CDR2 as SYGVKD. There are 14 residues in the CDR3. With V trimmed by 3 bases and J by 5 bases, 6 bases remained unmatched. CDR3 residues: CAISDGQGDNEQYF. CDR3 DNA: TGTGCCATCAGTGACGGACAGGGTGACAACGAGCAGTACTTC.

This clonotype has more than one count but fewer than ten. This rearrangement joins TRBV7-2 to TRBJ2-5; 11 nucleotides align to TRBD1. V was pared by 3 bases and J by 5 bases, with 5 bases of the junction left unmatched. Looked up from germline, CDR1 is SGHTA and CDR2 is FQGNSA. The CDR3 runs to 15 residues. CDR3 region: CASSLDRGPWETQYF. The CDR3 DNA follows: TGTGCCAGCAGCTTGGACAGGGGGCCGTGGGAGACCCAGTACTTC.

This clonotype was observed at least ten times. The chain links TRBV9 to TRBJ2-1; 7 bases agree with TRBD2. The CDR3 runs to 15 residues. Germline CDR1 and CDR2: SGDLS and YYNGEE. The V and J ends lost 1 base and 9 bases, in that order; junction bases with no gene match: 10. In DNA form, the CDR3 reads TGTGCCAGCAGCGTACAGGGACTAAGATGGGGTGAGCAGTTCTTC. Its protein is CASSVQGLRWGEQFF.

Ten or more counts support this clonotype. The rearrangement joins TRBV29-1 to TRBJ2-7; TRBD1 might be the D (6 bases). The CDR3 extends over 14 amino acids. Per the germline V gene, CDR1 is SQVTM and CDR2 is ANQGSEA. With 4 bases removed from V and 4 bases from J, the gap between germline ends came to 17 bases. The CDR3 DNA follows: TGCAGCGTTGGGGGGACACGTACGGGGTACGAGCAGTACTTC. This translates into CSVGGTRTGYEQYF.

The J gene is TRBJ2-1, the V gene TRBV6-6; D unresolved. Germline lookup yields CDR1 MNHNY and CDR2 SVGAGI (reference sequence). The CDR3 is 11 residues long. Trimming removed 8 bases at V and 10 bases at J, with 12 bases between. CDR3 sequence: CASLGKIEQFF. The CDR3 region has the DNA TGTGCCAGCCTTGGGAAGATCGAGCAGTTCTTC.

This clonotype showed up many times. The chain carries TRBV28 and TRBJ2-5; 8 bases fit TRBD1. The J segment lost 2 bases and the V segment lost 6 bases, leaving 5 bases of the junction unmatched. The germline V gene encodes CDR1 MDHEN and CDR2 SYDVKM. The CDR3 length is 14 residues. DNA of the CDR3: TGTGCCAGCAGCCGTCGGACAGGGCAAGAGACCCAGTACTTC. Translating gives CASSRRTGQETQYF.

This clonotype was observed a handful of times. The gene calls are TRBV4-1 and TRBJ2-7, with a tentative D call TRBD1 (5 bases). This CDR3 has 15 amino acids. Germline assignment: CDR1 MGHRA and CDR2 YSYEKL. V lost 0 bases, J lost 5 bases, and 14 bases lay in between. The CDR3 DNA reads as TGCGCCAGCAGCCAAGATCAAGGGGCTGCCGACGAGCAGTACTTC. It yields the protein CASSQDQGAADEQYF.

The rearrangement uses TRBV6-1 and TRBJ1-5; unclear D gene. This CDR3 region has 15 residues. V was clipped by 2 bases and J by 3 bases, with 11 bases between them. CDR1 and CDR2 (germline): MNHNS, SASEGT. Written as DNA, the CDR3 is TGTGCCAGCAGTGAAACAGCCAGCCCCAATCAGCCCCAGCATTTT. The encoded protein is CASSETASPNQPQHF.

This clonotype was picked up many times. The CDR3 bases are TGCGCCAGCAGCCACAAGCGGGGCTCCTACGAGCAGTACTTC. This sequence encodes CASSHKRGSYEQYF. The J gene is TRBJ2-7, the V gene TRBV4-3, with 7 bases matching TRBD2. The germline V gene encodes CDR1 LGHNA and CDR2 YSLEER. The CDR3 runs 14 residues. The V segment lost 3 bases and the J segment 0 bases; nucleotides outside the gene matches: 2.

The table lists this clonotype with a count of one. A much larger clone sits a single nucleotide away, making a read error possible. This sequence joins TRBV20-1 and TRBJ2-3; possibly TRBD1 or TRBD2 for D (5 bases each). Germline values: CDR1 DFQATT, CDR2 SNEGSKA (reference sequence). This CDR3 has 17 residues. CDR3 bases: TGCTGTGCTAGAGCCTACCGGGACGAACATGTTACAGATACGCAGTATTTT. Amino acid sequence: CCARAYRDEHVTDTQYF.

V and J are TRBV4-3 and TRBJ2-1; D might be TRBD1 or TRBD2, each matching 7 bases. V was shortened by 0 bases and J by 1 base, with 22 bases between the two germline ends. The CDR3 covers 20 residues. The germline V gene has CDR1 LGHNA and CDR2 YSLEER. The CDR3 reads CASSQDTMRGLADSYNEQFF. The CDR3 coding sequence is TGCGCCAGCAGCCAAGACACCATGAGGGGGCTAGCGGATTCCTACAATGAGCAGTTCTTC.

This clonotype came up many times. V gene TRBV7-9 combines with J gene TRBJ2-7; D not resolved. The V end was cut by 2 bases, the J end by 7 bases, with 6 bases between. Germline loops: CDR1 SEHNR, CDR2 FQNEAQ (reference sequence). The CDR3 sequence is 11 residues long. The CDR3 is CASSLMEEQYF. The DNA of the CDR3 is TGTGCCAGCAGCTTAATGGAAGAGCAGTACTTC. The variable domain in full, with the rest retrieved from reference TRBV7-9 and TRBJ2-7, is DTGVSQNPRHKITKRGQNVTFRCDPISEHNRLYWYRQTLGQGPEFLTYFQNEAQLEKSRLLSDRFSAERPKGSFSTLEIQRTEQGDSAMYLCASSLMEEQYFGPGTRLTVT.

The chain recombines TRBV12-3 or TRBV12-4 with TRBJ2-3, with 10 nucleotides matching TRBD2. V shed 3 bases and J 5 bases; nucleotides not matched to a gene: 5. CDR3 length: 15 amino acids. CDR3 protein: CASSLQREGRDTQYF. The CDR3 DNA sequence: TGTGCCAGCAGTTTGCAGCGGGAGGGTCGAGATACGCAGTATTTT.

This clonotype was recorded a few times. V usage is TRBV20-1 and J usage is TRBJ2-4; TRBD2 might be the D (5 bases). Trimming removed 5 bases from V and 3 bases from J, with 11 bases in between. This CDR3 is built from 13 residues. Per germline, CDR1 DFQATT and CDR2 SNEGSKA (reference sequence). The CDR3 loop reads CSALPRDKNIQYF. In nucleotides, the CDR3 is TGCAGTGCTCTACCACGGGACAAAAACATTCAGTACTTC.

The chain joins TRBV20-1 to TRBJ2-1; 11 bases fit TRBD2. CDR1 is DFQATT, CDR2 SNEGSKA, per germline (reference sequence). This CDR3 spans 15 amino acids. After removal of 5 bases from V and 7 bases from J, the junction contained 10 bases not matched to a gene. The CDR3 DNA is TGCAGTGCTTATCGACTAGCGGGGATGTGGAATGAGCAGTTCTTC. Protein sequence: CSAYRLAGMWNEQFF.